This T cell receptor beta chain was sequenced in a study of CXCR3-negative and CXCR3-positive naive CD8 T cells. Germline CDR1 is MDHEN and CDR2 is SYDVKM. There are 13 residues in the CDR3. About this clonotype itself: Its antigen is not known.

Broader study findings: Comparably high diversity marked both naive subsets, whereas memory CD8+ cells had much lower diversity.

Researchers prepared the TRB cDNA libraries using 5' RACE with UMI labels. TCRdb reprocessed the 5' RACE reads, with one entry per CDR3 protein and no DNA. Recorded here are 70,000 to 100,000 distinct CDR3 sequences; the top ten clones represent approximately 1.5%. The genes are TRBV28 and TRBJ2-5. Sequenced input: naive CXCR3- CD8+ T cells from blood. The subset is: CD45RO-CCR7+CD27+CD95- naive CD8+ T cells lacking CXCR3 (TNR3-). This TCR came from a human donor in good health. Some clones in this sample may be carry-over from other donors' samples. The chain's CDR3 is CASNLVRKETQYF.